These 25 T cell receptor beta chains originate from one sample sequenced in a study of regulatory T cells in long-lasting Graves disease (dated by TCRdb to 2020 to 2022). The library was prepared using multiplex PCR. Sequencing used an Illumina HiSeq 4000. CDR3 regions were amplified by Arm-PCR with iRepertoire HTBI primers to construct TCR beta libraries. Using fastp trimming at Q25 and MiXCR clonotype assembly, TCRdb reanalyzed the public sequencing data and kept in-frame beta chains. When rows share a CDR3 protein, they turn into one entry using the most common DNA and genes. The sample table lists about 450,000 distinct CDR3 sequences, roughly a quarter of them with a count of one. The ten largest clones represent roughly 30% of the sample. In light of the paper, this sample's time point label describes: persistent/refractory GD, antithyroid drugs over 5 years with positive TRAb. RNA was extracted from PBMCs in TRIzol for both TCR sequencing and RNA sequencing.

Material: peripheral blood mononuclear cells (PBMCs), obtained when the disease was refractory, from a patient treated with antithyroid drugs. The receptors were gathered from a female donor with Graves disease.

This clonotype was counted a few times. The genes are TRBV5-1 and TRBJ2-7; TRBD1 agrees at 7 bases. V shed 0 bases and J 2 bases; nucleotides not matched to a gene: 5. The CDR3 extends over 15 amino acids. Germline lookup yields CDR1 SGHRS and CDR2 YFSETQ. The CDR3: CASSLVTGEAYEQYF. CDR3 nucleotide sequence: TGCGCCAGCAGCTTGGTCACAGGGGAAGCCTACGAGCAGTACTTC.

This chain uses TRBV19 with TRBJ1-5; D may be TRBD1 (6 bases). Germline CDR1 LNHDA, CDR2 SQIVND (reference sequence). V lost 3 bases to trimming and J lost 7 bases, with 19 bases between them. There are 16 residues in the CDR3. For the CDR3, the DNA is TGTGCCAGTAGTATGGTGGGCAGGGGAGGGAACCAGCCCCAGCATTTT. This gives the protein CASSMVGRGGNQPQHF. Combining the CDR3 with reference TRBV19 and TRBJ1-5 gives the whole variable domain DGGITQSPKYLFRKEGQNVTLSCEQNLNHDAMYWYRQDPGQGLRLIYYSQIVNDFQKGDIAEGYSVSREKKESFPLTVTSAQKNPTAFYLCASSMVGRGGNQPQHFGDGTRLSIL.

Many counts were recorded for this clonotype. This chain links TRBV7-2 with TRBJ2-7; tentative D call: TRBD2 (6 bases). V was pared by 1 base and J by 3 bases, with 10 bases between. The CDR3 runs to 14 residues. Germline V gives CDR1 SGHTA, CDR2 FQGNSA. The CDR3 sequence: CASSLDAGYYEQYF. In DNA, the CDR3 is TGTGCCAGCAGCTTAGATGCGGGGTACTACGAGCAGTACTTC.

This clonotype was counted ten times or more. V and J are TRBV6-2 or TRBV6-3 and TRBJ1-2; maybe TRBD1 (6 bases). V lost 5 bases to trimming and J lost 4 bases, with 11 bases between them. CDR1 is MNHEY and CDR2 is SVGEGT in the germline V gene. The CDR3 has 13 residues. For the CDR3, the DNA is TGTGCCAGCAGTCGGACAGCAAGCTATGGCTACACCTTC. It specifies CASSRTASYGYTF.

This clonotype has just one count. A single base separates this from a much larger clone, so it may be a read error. CDR3 nucleotides: TGTGCCAGCAGCTCCAGGGGGCCGGGGAGAGAGACCCAGTACTTC. It codes for CASSSRGPGRETQYF. This chain connects TRBV7-2 to TRBJ2-5; 8 bases are a match to TRBD1. This CDR3 spans 15 amino acids. The V gene's germline CDR1 is SGHTA and CDR2 FQGNSA. V lost 4 bases, J lost 4 bases, and 8 bases stayed unmatched. Complete variable domain (other parts from reference TRBV7-2 and TRBJ2-5): GAGVSQSPSNKVTEKGKDVELRCDPISGHTALYWYRQSLGQGLEFLIYFQGNSAPDKSGLPSDRFSAERTGGSVSTLTIQRTQQEDSAVYLCASSSRGPGRETQYFGPGTRLLVL.

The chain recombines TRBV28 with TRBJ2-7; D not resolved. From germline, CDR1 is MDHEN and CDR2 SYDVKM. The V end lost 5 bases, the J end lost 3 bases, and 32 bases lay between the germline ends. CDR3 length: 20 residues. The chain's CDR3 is CASSTQHSKNRVSTFYEQYF. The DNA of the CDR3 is TGTGCCAGCAGTACCCAGCACAGTAAAAATAGAGTTAGTACCTTCTACGAGCAGTACTTC.

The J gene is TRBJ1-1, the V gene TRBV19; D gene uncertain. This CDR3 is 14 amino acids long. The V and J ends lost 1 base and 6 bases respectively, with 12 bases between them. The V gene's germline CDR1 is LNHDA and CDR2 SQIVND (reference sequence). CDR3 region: CASSIGQLQPEAFF. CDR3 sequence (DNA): TGTGCCAGTAGTATAGGTCAGTTGCAACCTGAAGCTTTCTTT.

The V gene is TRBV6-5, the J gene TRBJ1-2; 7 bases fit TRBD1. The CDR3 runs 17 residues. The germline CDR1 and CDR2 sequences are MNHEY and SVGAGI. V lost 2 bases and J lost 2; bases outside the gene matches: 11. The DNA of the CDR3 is TGTGCCAGCAGTTACCTGACAGGGAGGGCCAGCAACTATGGCTACACCTTC. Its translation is CASSYLTGRASNYGYTF.

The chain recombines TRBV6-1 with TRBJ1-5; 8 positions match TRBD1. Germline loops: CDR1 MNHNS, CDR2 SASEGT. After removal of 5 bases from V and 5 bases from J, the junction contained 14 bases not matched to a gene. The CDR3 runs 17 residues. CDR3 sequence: CASSHPPGTGGYQPQHF. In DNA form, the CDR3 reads TGTGCCAGCAGTCACCCGCCCGGGACAGGAGGGTATCAGCCCCAGCATTTT.

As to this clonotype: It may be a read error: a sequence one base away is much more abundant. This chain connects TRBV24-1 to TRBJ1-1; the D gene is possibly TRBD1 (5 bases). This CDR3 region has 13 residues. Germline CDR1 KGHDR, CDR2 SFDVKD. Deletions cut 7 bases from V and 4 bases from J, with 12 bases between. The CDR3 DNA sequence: TGTGCCACCAGAGATCCGGGGGGCACTGAAGCTTTCTTT. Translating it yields CATRDPGGTEAFF.

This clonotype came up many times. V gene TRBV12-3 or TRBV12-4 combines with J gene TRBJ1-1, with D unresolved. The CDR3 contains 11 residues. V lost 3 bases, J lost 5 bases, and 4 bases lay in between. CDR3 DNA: TGTGCCAGCAGTTTGATGACTGAAGCTTTCTTT. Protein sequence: CASSLMTEAFF.

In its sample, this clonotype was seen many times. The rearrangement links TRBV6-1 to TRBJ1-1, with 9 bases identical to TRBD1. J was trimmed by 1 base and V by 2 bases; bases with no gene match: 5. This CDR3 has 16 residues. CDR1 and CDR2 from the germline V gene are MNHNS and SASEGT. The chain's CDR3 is CASSELLGQGNTEAFF. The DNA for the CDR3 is TGTGCCAGCAGTGAATTGTTGGGACAGGGGAACACTGAAGCTTTCTTT.

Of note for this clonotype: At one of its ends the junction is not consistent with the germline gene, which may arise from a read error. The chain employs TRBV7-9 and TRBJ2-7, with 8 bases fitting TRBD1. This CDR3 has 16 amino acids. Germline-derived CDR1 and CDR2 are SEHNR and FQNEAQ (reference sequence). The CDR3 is CASSLVNRQGLYERYF. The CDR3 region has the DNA TGTGCCAGCAGCTTAGTTAATCGACAGGGGCTCTACGAGCGGTACTTC.

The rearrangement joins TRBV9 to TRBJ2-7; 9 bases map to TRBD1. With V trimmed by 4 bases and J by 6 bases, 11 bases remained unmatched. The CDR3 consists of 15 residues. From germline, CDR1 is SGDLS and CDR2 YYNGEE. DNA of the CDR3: TGTGCCAGCAGCATAACGGACAGGGGCGGTGTCGAGCAGTACTTC. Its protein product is CASSITDRGGVEQYF.

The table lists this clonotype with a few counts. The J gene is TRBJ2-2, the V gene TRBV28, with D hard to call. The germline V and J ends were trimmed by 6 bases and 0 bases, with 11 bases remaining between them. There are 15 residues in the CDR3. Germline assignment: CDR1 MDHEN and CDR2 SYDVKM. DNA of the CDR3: TGTGCCAGCAGCCCCGTTAGGCCGAACACCGGGGAGCTGTTTTTT. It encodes CASSPVRPNTGELFF.

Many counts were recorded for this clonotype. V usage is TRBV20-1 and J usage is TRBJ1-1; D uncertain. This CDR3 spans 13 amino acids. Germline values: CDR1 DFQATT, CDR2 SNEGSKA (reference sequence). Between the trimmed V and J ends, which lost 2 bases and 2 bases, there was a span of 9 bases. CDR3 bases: TGCAGTGCTAGACCCGGGAGTAACACTGAAGCTTTCTTT. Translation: CSARPGSNTEAFF.

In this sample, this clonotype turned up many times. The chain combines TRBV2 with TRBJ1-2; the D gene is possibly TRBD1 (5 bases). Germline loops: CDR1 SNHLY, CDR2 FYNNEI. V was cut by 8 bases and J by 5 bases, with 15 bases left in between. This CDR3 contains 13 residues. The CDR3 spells CASGGGGEYGYTF. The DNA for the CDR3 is TGTGCCAGCGGGGGGGGAGGAGAGTATGGCTACACCTTC. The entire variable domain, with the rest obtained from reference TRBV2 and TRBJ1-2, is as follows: EPEVTQTPSHQVTQMGQEVILRCVPISNHLYFYWYRQILGQKVEFLVSFYNNEISEKSEIFDDQFSVERPDGSNFTLKIRSTKLEDSAMYFCASGGGGEYGYTFGSGTRLTVV.

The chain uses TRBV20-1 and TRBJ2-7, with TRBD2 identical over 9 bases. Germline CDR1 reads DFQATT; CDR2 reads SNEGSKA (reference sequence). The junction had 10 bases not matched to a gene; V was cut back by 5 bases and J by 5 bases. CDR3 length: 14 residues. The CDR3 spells CSARGAAGGNEQYF. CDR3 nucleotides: TGCAGTGCTCGGGGAGCAGCGGGAGGAAACGAGCAGTACTTC.

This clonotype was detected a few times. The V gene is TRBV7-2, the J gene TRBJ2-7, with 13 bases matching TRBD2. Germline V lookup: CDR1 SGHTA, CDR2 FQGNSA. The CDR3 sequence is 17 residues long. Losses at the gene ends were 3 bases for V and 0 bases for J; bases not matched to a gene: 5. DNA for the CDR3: TGTGCCAGCAGCTTCCGACTAGCGGGAGGTGGCTCCTACGAGCAGTACTTC. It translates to CASSFRLAGGGSYEQYF.

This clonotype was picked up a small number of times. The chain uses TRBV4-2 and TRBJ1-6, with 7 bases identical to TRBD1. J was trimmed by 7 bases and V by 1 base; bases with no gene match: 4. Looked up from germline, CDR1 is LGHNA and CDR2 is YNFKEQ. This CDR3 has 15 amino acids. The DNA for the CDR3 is TGTGCCAGCAGCCAAGTGGGCAGGGGGAATTCACCCCTCCACTTT. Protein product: CASSQVGRGNSPLHF.

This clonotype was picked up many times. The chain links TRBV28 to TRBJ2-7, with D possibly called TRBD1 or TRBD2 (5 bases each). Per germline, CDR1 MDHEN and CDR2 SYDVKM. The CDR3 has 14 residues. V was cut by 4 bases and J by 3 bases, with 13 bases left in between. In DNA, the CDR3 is TGTGCCAGCAGTTCTCCGGGACGAAACTACGAGCAGTACTTC. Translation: CASSSPGRNYEQYF.

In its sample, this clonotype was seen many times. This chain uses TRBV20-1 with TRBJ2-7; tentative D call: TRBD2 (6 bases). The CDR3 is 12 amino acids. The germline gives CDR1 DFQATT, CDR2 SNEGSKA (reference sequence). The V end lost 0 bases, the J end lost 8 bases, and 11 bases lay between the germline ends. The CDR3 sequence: CSARDPGDKQYF. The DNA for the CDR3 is TGCAGTGCTAGAGATCCGGGGGATAAGCAGTACTTC.

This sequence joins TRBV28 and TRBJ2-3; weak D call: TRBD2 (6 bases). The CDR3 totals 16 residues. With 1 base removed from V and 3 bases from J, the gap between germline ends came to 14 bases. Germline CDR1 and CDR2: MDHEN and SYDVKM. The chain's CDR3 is CASSLSWGVGTDTQYF. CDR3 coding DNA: TGTGCCAGCAGTTTATCATGGGGGGTCGGGACAGATACGCAGTATTTT.

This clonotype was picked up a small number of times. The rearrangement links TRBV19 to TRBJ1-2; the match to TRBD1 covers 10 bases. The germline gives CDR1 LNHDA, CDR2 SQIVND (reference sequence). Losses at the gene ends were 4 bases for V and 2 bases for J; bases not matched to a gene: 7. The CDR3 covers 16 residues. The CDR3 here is CASSTRQGARNYGYTF. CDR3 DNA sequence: TGTGCCAGTAGTACCAGACAGGGGGCCAGGAACTATGGCTACACCTTC.

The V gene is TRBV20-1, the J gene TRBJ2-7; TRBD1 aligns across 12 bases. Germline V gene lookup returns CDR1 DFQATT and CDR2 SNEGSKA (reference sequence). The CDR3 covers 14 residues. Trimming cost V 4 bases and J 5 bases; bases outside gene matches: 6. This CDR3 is CSAKGDRGRNEQYF. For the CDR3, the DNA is TGCAGTGCTAAGGGGGACAGGGGGCGGAACGAGCAGTACTTC.